Presented here are 5 T cell receptor beta chains from one specimen sequenced in a study of blood T cell repertoires in COVID-19. Method: immunoSEQ multiplex PCR; TCRdb's copy keeps in-frame clones and lacks some. The sample yields about 150,000 clones, more than 65% seen once. The sample consisted of peripheral blood. Receptor source: a woman in her fifties or sixties with acute or convalescent COVID-19.

The V gene is TRBV7-2, the J gene TRBJ2-7, with 11 bases matching TRBD2. J lost 4 bases, V lost 4 bases, and 6 bases had no gene match. The V gene's germline CDR1 is SGHTA and CDR2 FQGNSA. This CDR3 is 15 amino acids long. The CDR3 loop reads CASSSSGTSGYEQYF. In DNA, the CDR3 is TGTGCCAGCAGCTCATCCGGGACTAGCGGTTACGAGCAGTACTTC.

This chain joins TRBV5-1 and TRBJ2-7, with TRBD2 identical over 15 bases. The V gene end was trimmed by 6 bases and the J gene end by 11 bases; junction bases not matched to a gene: 12. CDR3 length: 15 residues. The germline gives CDR1 SGHRS, CDR2 YFSETQ. The CDR3 sequence is CASTDGLAGGSTKYF. DNA of the CDR3: TGCGCCAGCACCGATGGACTAGCGGGAGGGTCTACGAAGTACTTC.

This clone was picked up a small number of times. The V call is TRBV19, the J call TRBJ2-3; 8 bases map to TRBD2. Trimming at V came to 3 bases and at J to 1 base, leaving 3 bases not matched to a gene. The CDR3 spans 15 residues. Germline CDR1 LNHDA, CDR2 SQIVND (reference sequence). DNA for the CDR3: TGTGCCAGTAGTATCACGCGGGGGGGCACAGATACGCAGTATTTT. As protein: CASSITRGGTDTQYF.

The table lists this clone with a count of one. The chain has TRBV21-1 and TRBJ2-3; the DNA was not compared with TRBD2, the D call given in the table. TRBV21-1 is a known pseudogene. This CDR3 comprises 16 residues. CDR3 sequence: CASSTTGTSFTDTQYF. As DNA, the CDR3 is TGTGCCAGCAGCACTACCGGGACTAGTTTCACAGATACGCAGTATTTT.

The CDR3 here is CASSAQGTGETQYF. Here the CDR3 DNA reads TGTGCCAGCAGCGCTCAGGGAACTGGAGAGACCCAGTACTTC. This chain links TRBV7-2 with TRBJ2-5; TRBD1 is a possible D gene (5 bases). Per the germline V gene, CDR1 is SGHTA and CDR2 is FQGNSA. V lost 5 bases and J lost 4, with 14 bases in between. The CDR3 loop spans 14 amino acids. Full variable domain (rest looked up from reference TRBV7-2 and TRBJ2-5): GAGVSQSPSNKVTEKGKDVELRCDPISGHTALYWYRQSLGQGLEFLIYFQGNSAPDKSGLPSDRFSAERTGGSVSTLTIQRTQQEDSAVYLCASSAQGTGETQYFGPGTRLLVL.